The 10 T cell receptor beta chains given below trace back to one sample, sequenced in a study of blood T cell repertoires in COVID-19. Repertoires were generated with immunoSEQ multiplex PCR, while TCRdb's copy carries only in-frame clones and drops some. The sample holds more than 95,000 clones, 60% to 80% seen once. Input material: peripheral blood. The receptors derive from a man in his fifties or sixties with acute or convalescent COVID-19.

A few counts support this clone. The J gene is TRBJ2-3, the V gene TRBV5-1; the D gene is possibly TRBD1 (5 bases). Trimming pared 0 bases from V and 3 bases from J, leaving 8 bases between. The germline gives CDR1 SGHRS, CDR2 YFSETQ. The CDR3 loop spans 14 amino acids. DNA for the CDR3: TGCGCCAGCAGCTTGGAGACAGCGACAGATACGCAGTATTTT. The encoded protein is CASSLETATDTQYF.

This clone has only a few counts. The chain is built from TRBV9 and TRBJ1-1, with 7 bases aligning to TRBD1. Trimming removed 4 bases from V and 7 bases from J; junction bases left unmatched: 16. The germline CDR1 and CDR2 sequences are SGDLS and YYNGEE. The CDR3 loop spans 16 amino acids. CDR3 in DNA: TGTGCCAGCAGCACGAGGACCGACAGGGCCGGGGGTGAAGCTTTCTTT. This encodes CASSTRTDRAGGEAFF.

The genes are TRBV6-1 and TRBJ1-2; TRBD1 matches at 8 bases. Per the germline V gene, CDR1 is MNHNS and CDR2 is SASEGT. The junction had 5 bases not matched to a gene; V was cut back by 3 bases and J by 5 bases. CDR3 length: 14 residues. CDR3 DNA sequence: TGTGCCAGCAGTGAGGGGGACAGGTCTTATGGCTACACCTTC. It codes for CASSEGDRSYGYTF.

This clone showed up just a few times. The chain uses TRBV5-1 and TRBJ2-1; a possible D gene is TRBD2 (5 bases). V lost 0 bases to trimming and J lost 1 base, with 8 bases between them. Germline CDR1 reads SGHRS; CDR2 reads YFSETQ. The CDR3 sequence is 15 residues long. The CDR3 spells CASSLEPGSYNEQFF. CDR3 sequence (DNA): TGCGCCAGCAGCTTGGAACCGGGGTCCTACAATGAGCAGTTCTTC.

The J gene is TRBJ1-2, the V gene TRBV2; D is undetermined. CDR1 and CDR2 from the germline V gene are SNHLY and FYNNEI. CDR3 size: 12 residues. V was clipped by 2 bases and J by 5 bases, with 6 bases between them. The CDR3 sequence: CASSETGYGYTF. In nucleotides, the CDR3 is TGTGCCAGCAGTGAAACCGGGTATGGCTACACCTTC.

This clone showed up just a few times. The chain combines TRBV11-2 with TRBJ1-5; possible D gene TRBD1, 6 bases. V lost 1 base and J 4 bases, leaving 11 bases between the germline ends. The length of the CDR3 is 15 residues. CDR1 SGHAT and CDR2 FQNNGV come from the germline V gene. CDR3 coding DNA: TGTGCCAGCAGCTTAGTGGGGGCATCTAATCAGCCCCAGCATTTT. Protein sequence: CASSLVGASNQPQHF. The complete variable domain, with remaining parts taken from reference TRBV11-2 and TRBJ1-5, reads EAGVAQSPRYKIIEKRQSVAFWCNPISGHATLYWYQQILGQGPKLLIQFQNNGVVDDSQLPKDRFSAERLKGVDSTLKIQPAKLEDSAVYLCASSLVGASNQPQHFGDGTRLSIL.

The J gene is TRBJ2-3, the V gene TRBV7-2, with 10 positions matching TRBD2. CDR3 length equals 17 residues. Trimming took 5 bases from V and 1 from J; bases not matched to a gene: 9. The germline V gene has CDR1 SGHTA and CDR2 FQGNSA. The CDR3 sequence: CASSPRLAGARTDTQYF. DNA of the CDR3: TGTGCCAGCAGCCCACGCCTAGCGGGGGCCCGCACAGATACGCAGTATTTT. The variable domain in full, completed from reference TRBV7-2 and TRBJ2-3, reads GAGVSQSPSNKVTEKGKDVELRCDPISGHTALYWYRQSLGQGLEFLIYFQGNSAPDKSGLPSDRFSAERTGGSVSTLTIQRTQQEDSAVYLCASSPRLAGARTDTQYFGPGTRLTVL.

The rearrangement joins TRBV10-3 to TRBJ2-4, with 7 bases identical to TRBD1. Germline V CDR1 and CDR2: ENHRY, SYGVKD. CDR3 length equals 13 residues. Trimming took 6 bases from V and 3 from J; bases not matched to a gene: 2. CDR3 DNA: TGTGCCATCAGCGGGACAGTCAAAAACATTCAGTACTTC. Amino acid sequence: CAISGTVKNIQYF.

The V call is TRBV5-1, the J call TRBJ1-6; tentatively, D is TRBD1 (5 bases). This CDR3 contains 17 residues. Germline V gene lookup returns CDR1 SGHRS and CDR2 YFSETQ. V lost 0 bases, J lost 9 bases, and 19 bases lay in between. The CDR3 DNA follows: TGCGCCAGCAGCTTGGGGGGGGGACGCCCAAGCACTTCACCCCTCCACTTT. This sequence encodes CASSLGGGRPSTSPLHF.

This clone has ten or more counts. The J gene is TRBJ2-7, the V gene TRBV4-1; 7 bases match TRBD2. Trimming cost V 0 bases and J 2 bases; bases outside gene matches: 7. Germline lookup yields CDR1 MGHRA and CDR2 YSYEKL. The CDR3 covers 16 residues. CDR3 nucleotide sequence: TGCGCCAGCAGCCAAGATGAAGCGGGGCCGCCCTACGAGCAGTACTTC. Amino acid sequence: CASSQDEAGPPYEQYF.